Here is one T cell receptor beta chain with its context. Its antigen is still unknown. Other DNA sequences within the sample encode an identical CDR3. The source of the sample is a study of OX40 agonist ivuxolimab in advanced cancers. Study summary: Patients undergoing dose escalation presented with hepatocellular carcinoma, melanoma, renal cell or head and neck cancer.

Sequenced by immunoSEQ multiplex PCR; TCRdb stores in-frame clones only, minus some. The data show roughly 76,000 clones, 75% to 85% seen once. Overall study results and limits: Certain nonresponders likewise exhibited a low normalized T-cell clonal expansion. The CD4+ and CD8+ T cells in the blood had expanded clonally by week 6 at 0.1 to 3.0 mg/kg. Averaged across samples, CD8+ T cells carried more expanded clones than CD4+ did.

There are 15 residues in the CDR3. With V trimmed by 6 bases and J by 7 bases, 8 bases remained unmatched. Germline CDR1 and CDR2: SEHNR and FQNEAQ (reference sequence). The chain combines TRBV7-9 with TRBJ2-1; 11 positions match TRBD1. The material was CD4+ or CD8+ T cells sorted from blood, obtained in a trial of the OX40 agonist ivuxolimab. This clonotype was obtained from an adult with an advanced solid tumor such as melanoma, head and neck, liver or kidney cancer. Written as DNA, the CDR3 is TGTGCCAGCAGTCTCCGGGACAGGGGGGAAAATGAGCAGTTCTTC. It specifies CASSLRDRGENEQFF.